The TCR beta chain under discussion was sequenced for a study of T-cell reconstitution after alpha-beta-depleted transplantation in children (TCRdb year 2016). For context, the study as a whole: Using TCR repertoire profiling, the study followed T-cell immune reconstitution in a quantitative way in children after TCRalphabeta/CD19-depleted allogeneic hematopoietic cell transplantation.

Interpreted using the paper, the treatment or condition label stands for: allogeneic hematopoietic cell transplantation with graft depleted of TCRalphabeta T cells and CD19 B cells. TCRalphabeta/CD19-depleted allogeneic hematopoietic cell grafts were given to the transplant recipients, all of whom were children. Germline trimming: 1 base from V, 1 base from J; junction bases outside gene matches: 7. The CDR3 holds 18 amino acids from the cysteine to the phenylalanine. Solely the CDR3 DNA is kept, with 54 bases framed from the first base. CDR1 and CDR2 were assigned from the germline V gene as LGHNA and YSLEER. This clonotype was recorded many times. The antigen it binds to is not known. Per-nucleotide qualities are absent, and no much larger clonotype sits a single base away. Library method: PCR. Reads for this sample came from an Illumina HiSeq 2500. TCR library preparation used molecular barcoding, with unique molecular identifiers applied to normalize quantification of the TCRbeta repertoire. TCRdb passed the public sequencing reads through fastp at Q25 and MiXCR, retaining productive beta sequences. A single entry per CDR3 protein holds the most common genes and DNA from its merged rows. Recorded for this sample are about 300,000 distinct CDR3 sequences; 10% of them occurred a single time. The top ten clones comprise less than 8% of the sample.

What the research found in general, with its limitations: In some patients, the high TCRbeta diversity seen at day 60 was put down to recipient T cells and intrathymic progenitors that had survived conditioning. Hyperexpanded clone frequencies declined over subsequent months; after one year, T-cell counts and TCRbeta diversity were mostly attributed to newly produced T cells. The apparently early alphabetaT-cell count recovery about two months after transplant was reportedly dependent on only several hundred rapidly expanded clones derived from non-depleted graft cells.

The sequence came from a boy under two years old with acute myeloid leukemia, due to receive a stem cell transplant. Sample: PBMCs, taken before TCRalphabeta/CD19-depleted stem cell transplant. This chain is built from TRBV4-3 and TRBJ2-2, with 9 central nucleotides matching TRBD2. The DNA sequence is TGCGCCAGCAGCCAAGGTGGCGGGAGGGTAGGGAACACCGGGGAGCTGTTTTTT. Translated, it reads CASSQGGGRVGNTGELFF.